The present T cell receptor (beta chain) was sequenced within a study of STAT5B mutations in CD4+ large granular lymphocyte leukemia. Germline V gene sequence: CDR1 MNHNY, CDR2 SVGAGI (reference sequence). This CDR3 region has 16 residues. V shed 2 bases and J 2 bases; nucleotides not matched to a gene: 8. Clones were sequenced by immunoSEQ multiplex PCR, and TCRdb holds only the in-frame ones, with some missing. The sample carries around 33,000 clones, 69% recorded once. The origin of this receptor is a human donor in good health. J is TRBJ2-7 and V is TRBV6-6; TRBD1 matches at 8 bases. Sequencing was done on a sample of CD4+ T cells from blood buffy coats. CDR3 nucleotides: TGTGCCAGCAGTTACCACCGGACAGGGCCGACCTACGAGCAGTACTTC. It specifies CASSYHRTGPTYEQYF.